This T cell receptor beta chain was retrieved from a study of blood T cell repertoires in COVID-19. Study as a whole: Samples representing acute and convalescent COVID-19 were sourced from the United States, Italy and Spain. PBMCs, B-cell-depleted T cells, or T cells provided the cDNA or gDNA that made up the material.

As processed by the authors: Estimation of nucleated cell counts relied on the amplification of reference gene primers. Sequenced by immunoSEQ multiplex PCR; TCRdb stores in-frame clones only, minus some. The V and J calls and clone size come from that table; D and trimming were worked out from the DNA. The profile covers 25,000 to 35,000 clones, with 84% appearing a single time and about 14% taken by the ten largest. This clone was recorded many times. The sequence was obtained from a human donor in a cohort sampled during active COVID-19. The material sequenced was peripheral blood.

This CDR3 is CASSSGLAGLQETQYF. The DNA of the CDR3 is TGTGCCAGCAGCAGCGGACTAGCGGGGCTACAAGAGACCCAGTACTTC. The chain joins TRBV11-2 to TRBJ2-5; TRBD2 matches 12 bases. The CDR3 is 16 residues long. V shed 5 bases and J 2 bases; nucleotides not matched to a gene: 6. Germline-derived CDR1 and CDR2 are SGHAT and FQNNGV.